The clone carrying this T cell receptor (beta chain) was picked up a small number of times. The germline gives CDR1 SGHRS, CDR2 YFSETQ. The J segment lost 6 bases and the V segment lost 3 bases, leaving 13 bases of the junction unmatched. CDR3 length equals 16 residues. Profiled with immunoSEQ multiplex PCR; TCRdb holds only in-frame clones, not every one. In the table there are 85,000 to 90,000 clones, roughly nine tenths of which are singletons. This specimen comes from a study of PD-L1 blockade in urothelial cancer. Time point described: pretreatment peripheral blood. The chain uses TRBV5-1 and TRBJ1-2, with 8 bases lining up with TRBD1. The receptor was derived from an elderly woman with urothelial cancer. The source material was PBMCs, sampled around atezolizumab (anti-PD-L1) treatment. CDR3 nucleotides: TGCGCCAGCAGCTCCCAACTTCAGGGGGCAGGGGATGGCTACACCTTC. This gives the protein CASSSQLQGAGDGYTF.